These 31 T cell receptor beta chains came from one sample sequenced in a study of CD4 T cells in lung cancer. No antigen is known for these receptors. The method was immunoSEQ multiplex PCR; TCRdb's version includes in-frame clones alone and lacks a portion of them. The sample yields fewer than 450 clones, less than 95% seen once. After roughly 13 days with mutant 27-mer peptides, PBMCs were restimulated with peptide-pulsed autologous B cells. The sorted cells were live T cells secreting IFNgamma after restimulation with peptide-pulsed B cells. For about 13 to 20 days, sorted cells were expanded at around 3 or 10 per well. What was sequenced was a CD4+ T cell line or clone grown in culture. The receptors were sampled from a woman aged 60-75 years with non-small cell lung cancer. Some clones in this sample may be carry-over from other donors' samples.

The V and J genes are TRBV7-2 and TRBJ1-3; 7 bases agree with TRBD1. The junction had 14 bases not matched to a gene; V was cut back by 6 bases and J by 0 bases. CDR1 SGHTA and CDR2 FQGNSA come from the germline V gene. The CDR3 extends over 18 amino acids. CDR3 amino acids: CASSSPQGTYLSGNTIYF. DNA of the CDR3: TGTGCCAGCAGTTCTCCACAGGGGACATACCTCTCTGGAAACACCATATATTTT.

The chain combines TRBV6-4 with TRBJ1-4; D gene unclear. The CDR3 runs to 12 residues. V gave up 7 bases and J gave up 8 bases, with 11 bases separating them. Germline CDR1 and CDR2: MRHNA and SNTAGT. The CDR3 sequence: CASNRTGEKLFF. CDR3 DNA sequence: TGTGCCAGCAACCGGACTGGCGAAAAACTGTTTTTT.

This chain links TRBV30 with TRBJ1-2; possible D gene TRBD1, 6 bases. This CDR3 comprises 15 residues. V lost 7 bases to trimming and J lost 3 bases, with 21 bases between them. Germline V gives CDR1 GTSNPN, CDR2 SVGIG (reference sequence). CDR3: CALEGWGGPHYGYTF. As DNA, the CDR3 is TGTGCCTTGGAAGGGTGGGGGGGCCCCCACTATGGCTACACCTTC.

The chain uses TRBV7-2 and TRBJ2-1; the D is unclear. Germline V lookup: CDR1 SGHTA, CDR2 FQGNSA. V was cut by 1 base and J by 9 bases, with 10 bases left in between. The length of the CDR3 is 13 residues. For the CDR3, the DNA is TGTGCCAGCAGCTTAGGACCCCAGAGTGAGCAGTTCTTC. It yields the protein CASSLGPQSEQFF. The full variable domain, rest sourced from reference TRBV7-2 and TRBJ2-1, is GAGVSQSPSNKVTEKGKDVELRCDPISGHTALYWYRQSLGQGLEFLIYFQGNSAPDKSGLPSDRFSAERTGGSVSTLTIQRTQQEDSAVYLCASSLGPQSEQFFGPGTRLTVL.

The rearrangement uses TRBV6-7 and TRBJ2-6; D is unclear. TRBV6-7 is an open reading frame whose function is uncertain. The V end was cut by 0 bases, the J end by 0 bases, with 12 bases between. The CDR3 length is 18 residues. CDR3 sequence reads: CASSYSASSSSGANVLTF. CDR3 DNA sequence: TGTGCCAGCAGTTACTCGGCCTCCTCAAGCTCTGGGGCCAACGTCCTGACTTTC.

The chain joins TRBV19 to TRBJ1-2; D is ambiguous. Trimming left V 5 bases short and J 3 bases short, with 10 bases between. Germline values: CDR1 LNHDA, CDR2 SQIVND (reference sequence). CDR3 length: 13 amino acids. CDR3 sequence (DNA): TGTGCCAGTAGTCCAGAAGTATACTATGGCTACACCTTC. This translates into CASSPEVYYGYTF.

This rearrangement joins TRBV19 to TRBJ1-2, with no clear D. The germline V gene encodes CDR1 LNHDA and CDR2 SQIVND (reference sequence). V was shortened by 5 bases and J by 7 bases, with 17 bases between the two germline ends. CDR3 length: 14 residues. DNA for the CDR3: TGTGCCAGTAGTCTATATTCCTCCATGGGTGGCTACACCTTC. Its translation: CASSLYSSMGGYTF.

This chain connects TRBV28 to TRBJ2-7; D is possibly TRBD2 (6 bases). The V gene lost 8 bases and the J gene lost 6 bases, with 11 bases spanning the gap. CDR3 length: 11 residues. The V gene's germline CDR1 is MDHEN and CDR2 SYDVKM. The CDR3 protein is CASREMGEQYF. Here the CDR3 DNA reads TGTGCCAGCCGGGAGATGGGCGAGCAGTACTTC.

The chain uses TRBV7-2 and TRBJ1-1; 7 bases fit TRBD1. Germline V gene lookup returns CDR1 SGHTA and CDR2 FQGNSA. The CDR3 is 13 amino acids. Germline trimming cut 5 bases from V and 5 bases from J; bases unmatched to any gene: 5. CDR3 residues: CASSGYRGTEAFF. The CDR3, as DNA: TGTGCCAGCAGCGGCTACAGGGGTACTGAAGCTTTCTTT.

V and J are TRBV5-1 and TRBJ1-1; 7 bases match TRBD1. From germline, CDR1 is SGHRS and CDR2 YFSETQ. The CDR3 totals 14 residues. The J segment lost 4 bases and the V segment lost 3 bases, leaving 6 bases of the junction unmatched. The CDR3 reads CASSSITGATEAFF. The CDR3 region has the DNA TGCGCCAGCAGCTCGATTACAGGGGCCACTGAAGCTTTCTTT. Variable domain in full (rest from reference TRBV5-1 and TRBJ1-1): KAGVTQTPRYLIKTRGQQVTLSCSPISGHRSVSWYQQTPGQGLQFLFEYFSETQRNKGNFPGRFSGRQFSNSRSEMNVSTLELGDSALYLCASSSITGATEAFFGQGTRLTVV.

The genes are TRBV18 and TRBJ1-6; no clear D. The germline V gene has CDR1 KGHSH and CDR2 LQKENI. This CDR3 is built from 17 residues. With 6 bases removed from V and 2 bases from J, the gap between germline ends came to 17 bases. Here the CDR3 reads CASSPLDLRTYNSPLHF. CDR3 DNA: TGTGCCAGCTCGCCCCTGGACCTCAGAACCTATAATTCACCCCTCCACTTT.

The chain combines TRBV9 with TRBJ2-5, with 7 nucleotides matching TRBD1. The V and J ends lost 4 bases and 0 bases, in that order; junction bases with no gene match: 18. In germline, CDR1 is SGDLS, CDR2 YYNGEE. The CDR3 totals 19 residues. The CDR3 bases are TGTGCCAGCAGCAAAGAAGGATTGTTTACGGGGACAGACCAAGAGACCCAGTACTTC. It encodes CASSKEGLFTGTDQETQYF.

This clone has a single count. The rearrangement uses TRBV4-1 and TRBJ2-7, with D perhaps TRBD1 (6 bases). The ends were cut back, 2 bases at V and 0 bases at J, with 11 bases in the middle. This CDR3 spans 15 amino acids. Germline CDR1 and CDR2: MGHRA and YSYEKL. CDR3 amino acids: CASSQSTGTSYEQYF. The CDR3 nucleotides are TGCGCCAGCAGCCAATCTACAGGGACCTCCTACGAGCAGTACTTC.

CDR3 sequence: CASSLVMGSGGAGTDTQYF. In DNA, the CDR3 is TGTGCCAGCAGTTTAGTAATGGGGAGCGGGGGGGCCGGGACAGATACGCAGTATTTT. The chain couples TRBV27 to TRBJ2-3; 10 bases are shared with TRBD2. The V gene end was trimmed by 2 bases and the J gene end by 3 bases; junction bases not matched to a gene: 14. The germline gives CDR1 MNHEY, CDR2 SMNVEV (reference sequence). This CDR3 comprises 19 residues.

This sequence joins TRBV11-2 and TRBJ1-2; D unclear. The germline gives CDR1 SGHAT, CDR2 FQNNGV. Trimming shortened V by 5 bases and J by 6 bases, and 19 bases separated the two germline ends. This CDR3 spans 15 amino acids. CDR3: CASSPDHGPGDGYTF. CDR3 DNA sequence: TGTGCCAGCAGCCCAGATCACGGCCCTGGGGATGGCTACACCTTC. Full variable domain (remainder filled in from reference TRBV11-2 and TRBJ1-2): EAGVAQSPRYKIIEKRQSVAFWCNPISGHATLYWYQQILGQGPKLLIQFQNNGVVDDSQLPKDRFSAERLKGVDSTLKIQPAKLEDSAVYLCASSPDHGPGDGYTFGSGTRLTVV.

The rearrangement links TRBV6-4 to TRBJ2-3, with no clear D. This CDR3 is 13 amino acids long. Germline CDR1 and CDR2: MRHNA and SNTAGT. V shed 5 bases and J shed 4 bases, with 10 bases lying between them. The CDR3 sequence is CASSPSTADTQYF. Written as DNA, the CDR3 is TGTGCCAGCAGTCCCTCGACTGCAGATACGCAGTATTTT.

In DNA form, the CDR3 reads TGTGCCAGCAGTGACTCGATGGGAGGGTCTGAAGCTTTCTTT. Its protein product is CASSDSMGGSEAFF. The chain carries TRBV6-4 and TRBJ1-1; D is unresolved. There are 14 residues in the CDR3. Trimming stripped 0 bases from V and 6 bases from J, with 11 bases between. CDR1 MRHNA and CDR2 SNTAGT come from the germline V gene.

The chain couples TRBV7-2 to TRBJ2-3, with D tentatively TRBD1 (6 bases). Trimming stripped 4 bases from V and 2 bases from J, with 13 bases between. Germline lookup yields CDR1 SGHTA and CDR2 FQGNSA. The CDR3 runs to 15 residues. The CDR3 bases are TGTGCCAGCAGCTCTAGGGGGAGTTCCACAGATACGCAGTATTTT. Protein sequence: CASSSRGSSTDTQYF.

The chain carries TRBV5-1 and TRBJ1-2; 7 bases match TRBD1. Trimming took 1 base from V and 4 from J; bases not matched to a gene: 13. Germline V gene data show CDR1 as SGHRS and CDR2 as YFSETQ. The CDR3 consists of 17 residues. The CDR3 DNA reads TGCGCCAGCAGCTTGTATGGCCGGGACAGTGTCTCCTATGGCTACACCTTC. Translation: CASSLYGRDSVSYGYTF.

The CDR3, as DNA: TGCGCCAGCTGGATGGGTACGGATCACACCGGGGAGCTGTTTTTT. Its protein is CASWMGTDHTGELFF. The chain couples TRBV5-1 to TRBJ2-2; D is undetermined. Per germline, CDR1 SGHRS and CDR2 YFSETQ. Trimming shortened V by 7 bases and J by 3 bases, and 16 bases separated the two germline ends. The CDR3 spans 15 residues.

V is TRBV27 and J is TRBJ1-3, with D possibly TRBD1 on 6 matching bases. V was clipped by 5 bases and J by 0 bases, with 14 bases between them. Germline V gene sequence: CDR1 MNHEY, CDR2 SMNVEV (reference sequence). The length of the CDR3 is 16 residues. The CDR3 bases are TGTGCCAGCAGTGCTGACAGGCAGAGCTCTGGAAACACCATATATTTT. Its translation is CASSADRQSSGNTIYF.

The rearrangement joins TRBV5-8 to TRBJ2-5, with a possible D match to TRBD1 (5 bases). V dropped 5 bases and J dropped 3 bases, with 17 bases sitting between them. CDR3 length equals 15 residues. Germline V gene data show CDR1 as SGHTS and CDR2 as YDEGEE. The CDR3 DNA sequence: TGTGCCAGCAGTTTAGGGGATAGACAGAAAGAGACCCAGTACTTC. Amino acids: CASSLGDRQKETQYF.

This chain links TRBV29-1 with TRBJ2-7; D not resolved. Trimming removed 1 base from V and 0 bases from J, with 4 bases in between. The CDR3 covers 12 residues. CDR1 and CDR2 from the germline V gene are SQVTM and ANQGSEA. The CDR3 nucleotides read TGCAGCGTTGAAGGAACCTCCTACGAGCAGTACTTC. Translation: CSVEGTSYEQYF.

The V and J genes are TRBV5-1 and TRBJ1-1, with D possibly matching TRBD1 (5 bases). CDR1 SGHRS and CDR2 YFSETQ come from the germline V gene. V was pared by 4 bases and J by 6 bases, with 16 bases between. The CDR3 sequence is 14 residues long. As DNA, the CDR3 is TGCGCCAGCAGCCATCCGGATATGGGGGCTGAAGCTTTCTTT. Protein product: CASSHPDMGAEAFF.

This rearrangement joins TRBV29-1 to TRBJ2-1, with 8 bases that match TRBD1. The J segment lost 7 bases and the V segment lost 6 bases, leaving 11 bases of the junction unmatched. CDR3 length: 14 residues. Germline V gene data show CDR1 as SQVTM and CDR2 as ANQGSEA. The CDR3 here is CSVIGGRGLNEQFF. For the CDR3, the DNA is TGCAGCGTAATAGGGGGCAGGGGGCTAAATGAGCAGTTCTTC.

This chain uses TRBV27 with TRBJ2-5; D unresolved. Germline CDR1 and CDR2: MNHEY and SMNVEV (reference sequence). Trimming took off 7 bases at V and 2 bases at J, with 8 bases between the two ends. The CDR3 covers 12 residues. CDR3 sequence (DNA): TGTGCCAGCATCGGGCCTCAAGAGACCCAGTACTTC. Translating gives CASIGPQETQYF.

The rearrangement uses TRBV7-9 and TRBJ2-3; 15 bases line up with TRBD2. The CDR3 totals 18 residues. The trim removed 5 bases at V and 1 base at J, leaving 7 bases unmatched. Germline V gene sequence: CDR1 SEHNR, CDR2 FQNEAQ (reference sequence). CDR3 sequence (DNA): TGTGCCAGCAGCGCCTCACGGACTAGCGGGGGGGGCACAGATACGCAGTATTTT. Its protein is CASSASRTSGGGTDTQYF.

The chain carries TRBV6-5 and TRBJ2-7; D possibly uses TRBD1 or TRBD2 (5 bases each). Trimming removed 0 bases from V and 3 bases from J, with 12 bases in between. The CDR3 contains 15 residues. Germline assignment: CDR1 MNHEY and CDR2 SVGAGI. CDR3 in DNA: TGTGCCAGCAGTTACTCTACGGAGAGGGGCTACGAGCAGTACTTC. Encoded protein: CASSYSTERGYEQYF.

The chain employs TRBV6-6 and TRBJ1-2; no reliable D call. This CDR3 has 13 amino acids. Trimming shortened V by 2 bases and J by 0 bases, and 4 bases separated the two germline ends. Per the germline V gene, CDR1 is MNHNY and CDR2 is SVGAGI (reference sequence). The CDR3 loop reads CASSYVPNYGYTF. The DNA for the CDR3 is TGTGCCAGCAGTTACGTCCCTAACTATGGCTACACCTTC.

J is TRBJ2-7 and V is TRBV20-1; D uncertain. The CDR3 runs 11 residues. CDR1 and CDR2 from the germline V gene are DFQATT and SNEGSKA (reference sequence). V was trimmed by 3 bases and J by 7 bases, leaving 10 bases between them. The CDR3 region has the DNA TGCAGTGCTAGTGCTAGGTGGGAGCAGTACTTC. Translation gives CSASARWEQYF.

V usage is TRBV11-2 and J usage is TRBJ2-7; TRBD2 aligns across 9 bases. This CDR3 contains 15 residues. The germline CDR1 and CDR2 sequences are SGHAT and FQNNGV. V shed 8 bases and J 2 bases; nucleotides not matched to a gene: 10. This CDR3 is CASVLGASGTYEQYF. The CDR3 DNA reads as TGTGCCAGCGTCCTCGGGGCTAGCGGGACCTACGAGCAGTACTTC.